This TCR beta chain was sequenced during a study of cytomegalovirus exposure and HLA in healthy donors. Study-level points and caveats: There were a few CMV-associated chains whose specificity for CMV antigens was confirmed in vitro. The classifier, whose performance was assessed in both the original and validation cohorts, reportedly diagnosed cytomegalovirus status with high specificity and sensitivity. The investigators catalogued 164 TCR beta chains as cytomegalovirus-associated. Rarity characterized most TCR sequences, yet some public TCRs appeared in many donors.

This table comes from immunoSEQ multiplex PCR, and its TCRdb copy is limited to in-frame clones, with some not included. The table lists around 200,000 clones, about 81% of them singletons. Concerning this clone itself: What it recognizes is unknown.

From germline, CDR1 is SGHVS and CDR2 FQNEAQ. The ends lost 1 base at V and 1 base at J; junction bases unmatched: 4. The CDR3 extends over 16 amino acids. Material: PBMCs. The clonotype comes from a woman aged 25 to 39 in good health and CMV-seronegative. This chain uses TRBV7-8 with TRBJ2-5, with 9 bases identical to TRBD2. The CDR3 coding sequence is TGTGCCAGCAGCTTAGTGGTAGCGGGAGCCCAAGAGACCCAGTACTTC. Protein sequence: CASSLVVAGAQETQYF.